The next 21 T cell receptor beta chains were all read from a single sample in a study of identifying expanded T cells in peripheral blood. Repertoires were generated with immunoSEQ multiplex PCR, while TCRdb's copy carries only in-frame clones and drops some. The sample comprises around 85,000 clones, about nine tenths of which are singletons, and around 3% rests with the top ten. The source material was blood. These receptors were obtained from a person between 18 and 70 years old in good health.

The V call is TRBV6-6, the J call TRBJ1-1; TRBD1 is a possible D gene (5 bases). The CDR3 consists of 13 residues. From germline, CDR1 is MNHNY and CDR2 SVGAGI (reference sequence). V was pared by 0 bases and J by 7 bases, with 9 bases between. The CDR3, as DNA: TGTGCCAGCAGTTACTCGGGGCAGGTTGAAGCTTTCTTT. Amino acids: CASSYSGQVEAFF.

The V and J genes are TRBV6-1 and TRBJ2-3, with D unclear. V was clipped by 0 bases and J by 5 bases, with 3 bases between them. This CDR3 comprises 12 residues. CDR1 is MNHNS, CDR2 SASEGT, per germline. CDR3 nucleotide sequence: TGTGCCAGCAGTGAAGCGGGAGATACGCAGTATTTT. It yields the protein CASSEAGDTQYF.

V and J are TRBV5-8 and TRBJ2-1, with 8 bases fitting TRBD1. The CDR3 runs to 15 residues. V was pared by 3 bases and J by 4 bases, with 6 bases of the junction left unmatched. Germline CDR1 is SGHTS and CDR2 is YDEGEE. The CDR3 region is CASSSGQGPYNEQFF. The DNA for the CDR3 is TGTGCCAGCAGCTCAGGACAGGGCCCGTACAATGAGCAGTTCTTC. The variable domain in full, completed from reference TRBV5-8 and TRBJ2-1, reads EAGVTQSPTHLIKTRGQQATLRCSPISGHTSVYWYQQALGLGLQFLLWYDEGEERNRGNFPPRFSGRQFPNYSSELNVNALELEDSALYLCASSSGQGPYNEQFFGPGTRLTVL.

V usage is TRBV10-1 and J usage is TRBJ1-5; D ambiguous. There are 13 residues in the CDR3. With 3 bases removed from V and 4 bases from J, the gap between germline ends came to 7 bases. Germline loops: CDR1 WNHNN, CDR2 SYGVQD (reference sequence). In DNA, the CDR3 is TGCGCCAGCAGTGATGGGCGGAATCAGCCCCAGCATTTT. This gives the protein CASSDGRNQPQHF.

This clone was seen a handful of times. V is TRBV2 and J is TRBJ2-7; 11 nucleotides line up with TRBD2. Germline V lookup: CDR1 SNHLY, CDR2 FYNNEI. V lost 3 bases to trimming and J lost 2 bases; unmatched junction nucleotides: 0. The CDR3 runs to 14 residues. The CDR3 spells CASSEGLAAYEQYF. The CDR3 region has the DNA TGTGCCAGCAGTGAGGGACTAGCGGCCTACGAGCAGTACTTC.

V is TRBV29-1 and J is TRBJ2-6; D unresolved. CDR1 is SQVTM and CDR2 is ANQGSEA in the germline V gene. This CDR3 comprises 13 residues. The V end lost 7 bases, the J end lost 0 bases, and 7 bases lay between the germline ends. The DNA for the CDR3 is TGCAGCGCCTTCTACTCTGGGGCCAACGTCCTGACTTTC. Residues: CSAFYSGANVLTF.

The chain links TRBV7-2 to TRBJ2-7; D unclear. The CDR3 totals 11 residues. The germline CDR1 and CDR2 sequences are SGHTA and FQGNSA. Trimming pared 6 bases from V and 3 bases from J, leaving 6 bases between. CDR3 coding DNA: TGTGCCAGCAGTGGGGTCTACGAGCAGTACTTC. The encoded protein is CASSGVYEQYF.

The gene calls are TRBV19 and TRBJ1-6; tentatively, D is TRBD1 (5 bases). The CDR3 sequence is 15 residues long. From germline, CDR1 is LNHDA and CDR2 SQIVND (reference sequence). V lost 5 bases and J lost 5, with 13 bases in between. CDR3 DNA sequence: TGTGCCAGTAGTCCCCAGCGACAGAATAATTCACCCCTCCACTTT. Translation: CASSPQRQNNSPLHF.

The chain combines TRBV15 with TRBJ1-5; D is unresolved. V was pared by 0 bases and J by 4 bases, with 13 bases between. The CDR3 is made up of 16 amino acids. Germline V gene lookup returns CDR1 LNHNV and CDR2 YYDKDF (reference sequence). CDR3 protein: CATSRDFLTANQPQHF. CDR3 bases: TGTGCCACCAGCAGAGATTTCCTCACAGCGAATCAGCCCCAGCATTTT.

The chain has TRBV6-5 and TRBJ2-7, with TRBD1 matching over 9 bases. Looked up from germline, CDR1 is MNHEY and CDR2 is SVGAGI. The CDR3 runs 15 residues. After removal of 2 bases from V and 2 bases from J, the junction contained 4 bases not matched to a gene. The CDR3 sequence: CASSYGGTGTYEQYF. DNA for the CDR3: TGTGCCAGCAGTTACGGGGGGACAGGGACCTACGAGCAGTACTTC.

This rearrangement joins TRBV7-9 to TRBJ2-1, with D perhaps matching TRBD2 (6 bases). Germline CDR1 and CDR2: SEHNR and FQNEAQ (reference sequence). Trimming removed 1 base from V and 3 bases from J, with 10 bases in between. The CDR3 contains 15 residues. The chain's CDR3 is CASSLVAAHYNEQFF. The CDR3 DNA is TGTGCCAGCAGCTTAGTAGCGGCCCACTACAATGAGCAGTTCTTC.

Only a few counts were recorded for this clone. The gene calls are TRBV5-6 and TRBJ2-2; 10 bases are shared with TRBD2. Trimming cost V 2 bases and J 4 bases; bases outside gene matches: 5. The CDR3 loop spans 16 amino acids. Germline CDR1 is SGHDT and CDR2 is YYEEEE. The CDR3, as DNA: TGTGCCAGCAGCTTCCTAGCGGGGGCTGGCACCGGGGAGCTGTTTTTT. This sequence encodes CASSFLAGAGTGELFF.

The J gene is TRBJ1-1, the V gene TRBV18, with D unclear. V lost 2 bases and J 0 bases, leaving 4 bases between the germline ends. CDR1 is KGHSH and CDR2 is LQKENI in the germline V gene. The CDR3 runs to 13 residues. The CDR3 bases are TGTGCCAGCTCACCATGGGTGAACACTGAAGCTTTCTTT. Its protein product is CASSPWVNTEAFF. The entire variable domain, with the rest obtained from reference TRBV18 and TRBJ1-1, is as follows: NAGVMQNPRHLVRRRGQEARLRCSPMKGHSHVYWYRQLPEEGLKFMVYLQKENIIDESGMPKERFSAEFPKEGPSILRIQQVVRGDSAAYFCASSPWVNTEAFFGQGTRLTVV.

The rearrangement joins TRBV7-8 to TRBJ2-2, with 14 bases that match TRBD2. Per germline, CDR1 SGHVS and CDR2 FQNEAQ. V lost 4 bases to trimming and J lost 6 bases; unmatched junction nucleotides: 10. This CDR3 contains 18 residues. CDR3 sequence reads: CASSYLGLAGGPPGELFF. For the CDR3, the DNA is TGTGCCAGCAGCTACCTCGGACTAGCGGGAGGCCCTCCCGGGGAGCTGTTTTTT.

V and J are TRBV2 and TRBJ2-5, with D unresolved. This CDR3 region has 13 residues. Per the germline V gene, CDR1 is SNHLY and CDR2 is FYNNEI. Deletions cut 7 bases from V and 4 bases from J, with 13 bases between. The CDR3 bases are TGTGCCAGCACGGCCGGGCTCGGAGAGACCCAGTACTTC. Protein product: CASTAGLGETQYF.

The V gene is TRBV2, the J gene TRBJ2-5; D is possibly TRBD1 (6 bases). Germline V gene sequence: CDR1 SNHLY, CDR2 FYNNEI. Deletions cut 7 bases from V and 0 bases from J, with 6 bases between. The CDR3 has 12 residues. The CDR3 is CASNRDQETQYF. DNA of the CDR3: TGTGCCAGCAACAGGGACCAAGAGACCCAGTACTTC.

This rearrangement joins TRBV29-1 to TRBJ2-3, with D possibly TRBD1 on 6 matching bases. This CDR3 spans 12 amino acids. Per germline, CDR1 SQVTM and CDR2 ANQGSEA. Trimming took off 3 bases at V and 3 bases at J, with 7 bases between the two ends. CDR3 loop: CSVDTGTDTQYF. As DNA, the CDR3 is TGCAGCGTTGATACAGGGACAGATACGCAGTATTTT.

The rearrangement uses TRBV7-9 and TRBJ2-4, with 7 bases matching TRBD2. The J segment lost 0 bases and the V segment lost 0 bases, leaving 5 bases of the junction unmatched. CDR3 length: 17 amino acids. Germline CDR1 is SEHNR and CDR2 is FQNEAQ (reference sequence). CDR3 nucleotide sequence: TGTGCCAGCAGCTTAGCGGCGGGGGTGGCAGCCAAAAACATTCAGTACTTC. Translated: CASSLAAGVAAKNIQYF.

A few counts support this clone. The gene calls are TRBV14 and TRBJ1-1, with 7 bases fitting TRBD1. V lost 1 base and J lost 0; bases outside the gene matches: 2. This CDR3 contains 15 residues. CDR1 is SGHDN, CDR2 FVKESK, per germline. The CDR3 loop reads CASSQVTGMNTEAFF. The CDR3 DNA reads as TGTGCCAGCAGCCAAGTGACAGGGATGAACACTGAAGCTTTCTTT.

This chain connects TRBV30 to TRBJ1-1; D ambiguous. The germline V and J ends were trimmed by 5 bases and 6 bases, with 13 bases remaining between them. The CDR3 contains 12 residues. CDR1 is GTSNPN, CDR2 SVGIG, per germline (reference sequence). The CDR3 DNA is TGTGCCTGGGGTCCTTGGGGATCTGAAGCTTTCTTT. The encoded protein is CAWGPWGSEAFF. Complete variable domain (other parts from reference TRBV30 and TRBJ1-1): SQTIHQWPATLVQPVGSPLSLECTVEGTSNPNLYWYRQAAGRGLQLLFYSVGIGQISSEVPQNLSASRPQDRQFILSSKKLLLSDSGFYLCAWGPWGSEAFFGQGTRLTVV.

The rearrangement uses TRBV11-1 and TRBJ2-1, with a tentative D call TRBD1 (6 bases). Trimming pared 5 bases from V and 4 bases from J, leaving 27 bases between. Per the germline V gene, CDR1 is SGHAT and CDR2 is FQDESV (reference sequence). CDR3 length: 19 amino acids. The CDR3 sequence: CASSPRRTNRDRGYNEQFF. CDR3 DNA sequence: TGTGCCAGCAGCCCACGTCGGACAAACAGGGATAGGGGGTACAATGAGCAGTTCTTC. Drawing the rest from reference TRBV11-1 and TRBJ2-1, the complete variable domain is EAEVAQSPRYKITEKSQAVAFWCDPISGHATLYWYRQILGQGPELLVQFQDESVVDDSQLPKDRFSAERLKGVDSTLKIQPAELGDSAMYLCASSPRRTNRDRGYNEQFFGPGTRLTVL.